This TCR beta chain was sequenced for a study of blood T cell repertoires in COVID-19. Whole-study context: Some COVID-19 samples were acute and others convalescent; all came from the United States, Italy and Spain. T cells, B-cell-depleted T cells, or PBMCs supplied cDNA or gDNA.

CDR3 size: 14 residues. Unmatched junction bases numbered 1, after V lost 4 bases and J lost 1 base. Germline loops: CDR1 LNHDA, CDR2 SQIVND (reference sequence). This clone was counted only a few times. As processed by the authors: Amplifying reference gene primers gave estimates of nucleated cell counts. Libraries were prepared by immunoSEQ multiplex PCR; TCRdb keeps only in-frame clonotypes and omits some of them. V, J and clone size derive from that table, while D and trimming were established from the DNA sequence. The data show 60,000 to 75,000 clones, 86% seen once. The clonotype was recovered from a man in his thirties or forties with acute or convalescent COVID-19. The specimen was peripheral blood. The rearrangement uses TRBV19 and TRBJ2-7; 10 nucleotides match TRBD1. The CDR3 loop reads CASSTGQGSYEQYF. The CDR3 DNA follows: TGTGCCAGTAGTACGGGACAGGGGTCCTACGAGCAGTACTTC.